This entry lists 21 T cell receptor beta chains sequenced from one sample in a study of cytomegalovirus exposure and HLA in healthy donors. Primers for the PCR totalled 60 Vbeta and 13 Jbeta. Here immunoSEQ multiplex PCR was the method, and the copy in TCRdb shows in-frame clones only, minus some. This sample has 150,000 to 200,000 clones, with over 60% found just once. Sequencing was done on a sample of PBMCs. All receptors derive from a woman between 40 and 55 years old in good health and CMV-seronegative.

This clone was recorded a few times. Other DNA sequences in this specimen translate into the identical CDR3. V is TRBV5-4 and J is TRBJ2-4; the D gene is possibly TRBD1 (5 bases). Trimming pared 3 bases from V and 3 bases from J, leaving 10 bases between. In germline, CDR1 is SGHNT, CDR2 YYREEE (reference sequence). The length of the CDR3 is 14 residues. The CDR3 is CASSSRDSKNIQYF. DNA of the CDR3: TGTGCCAGCAGCTCCCGAGACAGCAAAAACATTCAGTACTTC.

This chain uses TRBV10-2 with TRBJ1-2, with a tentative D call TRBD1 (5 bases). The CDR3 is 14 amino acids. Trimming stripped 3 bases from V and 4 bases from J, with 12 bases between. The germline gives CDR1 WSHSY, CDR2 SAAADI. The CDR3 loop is CASSEGRVSYGYTF. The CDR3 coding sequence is TGCGCCAGCAGTGAAGGCAGGGTGAGCTATGGCTACACCTTC.

Here the CDR3 reads CATTDRVAPYEQYF. The CDR3 DNA sequence: TGTGCCACTACCGACAGGGTCGCCCCCTACGAGCAGTACTTC. This sequence joins TRBV28 and TRBJ2-7, with 7 nucleotides matching TRBD1. This CDR3 has 14 amino acids. The V segment lost 10 bases and the J segment 2 bases; nucleotides outside the gene matches: 11. Per the germline V gene, CDR1 is MDHEN and CDR2 is SYDVKM.

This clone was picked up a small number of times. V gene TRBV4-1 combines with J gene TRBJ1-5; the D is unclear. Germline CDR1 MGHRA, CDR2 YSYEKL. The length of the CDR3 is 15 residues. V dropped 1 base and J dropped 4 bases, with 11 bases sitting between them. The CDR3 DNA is TGCGCCAGCAGCCAAGTAATTATCGGGAATCAGCCCCAGCATTTT. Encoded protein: CASSQVIIGNQPQHF.

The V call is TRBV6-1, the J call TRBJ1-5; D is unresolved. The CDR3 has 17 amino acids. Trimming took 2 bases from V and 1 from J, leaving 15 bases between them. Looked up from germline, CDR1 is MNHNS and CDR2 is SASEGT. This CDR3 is CASSEWFSVASNQPQHF. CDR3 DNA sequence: TGTGCCAGCAGTGAATGGTTTTCAGTCGCCAGCAATCAGCCCCAGCATTTT.

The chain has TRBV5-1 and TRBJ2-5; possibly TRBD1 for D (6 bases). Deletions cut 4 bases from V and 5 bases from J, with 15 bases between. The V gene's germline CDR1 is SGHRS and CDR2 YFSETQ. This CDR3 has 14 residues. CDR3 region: CASSAQGTGETQYF. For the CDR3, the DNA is TGCGCCAGCAGCGCTCAGGGGACGGGGGAGACCCAGTACTTC.

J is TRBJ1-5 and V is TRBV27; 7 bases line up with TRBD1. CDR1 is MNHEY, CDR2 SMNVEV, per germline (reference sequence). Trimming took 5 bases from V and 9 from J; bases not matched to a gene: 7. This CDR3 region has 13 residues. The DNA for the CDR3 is TGTGCCAGCAGTAGAGACAGGGATCGGCCCCAGCATTTT. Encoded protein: CASSRDRDRPQHF.

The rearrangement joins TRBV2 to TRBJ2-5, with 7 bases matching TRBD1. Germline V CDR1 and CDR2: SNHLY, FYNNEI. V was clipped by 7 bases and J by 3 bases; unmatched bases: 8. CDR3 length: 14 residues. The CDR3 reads CASNRGRTEETQYF. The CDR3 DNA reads TGTGCCAGCAACAGGGGACGGACAGAAGAGACCCAGTACTTC.

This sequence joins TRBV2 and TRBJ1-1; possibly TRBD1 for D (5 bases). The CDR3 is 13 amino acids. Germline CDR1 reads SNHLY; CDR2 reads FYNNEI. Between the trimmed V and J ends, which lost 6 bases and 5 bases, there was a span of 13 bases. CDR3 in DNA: TGTGCCAGCAGCGCGGGACGACAGACTGAAGCTTTCTTT. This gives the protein CASSAGRQTEAFF.

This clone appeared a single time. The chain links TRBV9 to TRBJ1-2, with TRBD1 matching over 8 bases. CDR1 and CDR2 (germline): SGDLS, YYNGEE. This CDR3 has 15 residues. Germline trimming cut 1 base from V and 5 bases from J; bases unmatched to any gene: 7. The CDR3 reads CASSVTTGEEYGYTF. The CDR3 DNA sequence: TGTGCCAGCAGCGTAACGACAGGGGAAGAATATGGCTACACCTTC.

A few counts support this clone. CDR3 residues: CASSYSSGGVETQYF. Written as DNA, the CDR3 is TGTGCCAGCAGTTACTCCAGCGGGGGGGTAGAGACCCAGTACTTC. The chain recombines TRBV6-5 with TRBJ2-5, with TRBD2 identical over 10 bases. Looked up from germline, CDR1 is MNHEY and CDR2 is SVGAGI. CDR3 length: 15 residues. The ends lost 0 bases at V and 4 bases at J; junction bases unmatched: 2.

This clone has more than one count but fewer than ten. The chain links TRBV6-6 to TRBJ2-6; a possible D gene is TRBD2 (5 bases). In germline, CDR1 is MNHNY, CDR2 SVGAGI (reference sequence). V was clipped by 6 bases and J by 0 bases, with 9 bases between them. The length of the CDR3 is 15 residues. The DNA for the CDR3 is TGTGCCAGCAGAGAGAGGGTCTCTGGGGCCAACGTCCTGACTTTC. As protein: CASRERVSGANVLTF.

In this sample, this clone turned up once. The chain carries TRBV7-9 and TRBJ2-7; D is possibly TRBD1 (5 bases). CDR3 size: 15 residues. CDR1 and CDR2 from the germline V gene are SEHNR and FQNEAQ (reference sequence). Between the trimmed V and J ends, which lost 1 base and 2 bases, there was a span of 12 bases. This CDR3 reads CASSLGFQGTYEQYF. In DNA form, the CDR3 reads TGTGCCAGCAGCTTAGGGTTTCAGGGAACCTACGAGCAGTACTTC. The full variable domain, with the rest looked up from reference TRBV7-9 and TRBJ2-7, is DTGVSQNPRHKITKRGQNVTFRCDPISEHNRLYWYRQTLGQGPEFLTYFQNEAQLEKSRLLSDRFSAERPKGSFSTLEIQRTEQGDSAMYLCASSLGFQGTYEQYFGPGTRLTVT.

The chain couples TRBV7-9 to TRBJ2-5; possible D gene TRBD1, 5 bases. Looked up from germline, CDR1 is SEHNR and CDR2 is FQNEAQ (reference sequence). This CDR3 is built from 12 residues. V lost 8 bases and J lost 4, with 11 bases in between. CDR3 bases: TGTGCCAGCTTGGGGCCTCGAGAGACCCAGTACTTC. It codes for CASLGPRETQYF.

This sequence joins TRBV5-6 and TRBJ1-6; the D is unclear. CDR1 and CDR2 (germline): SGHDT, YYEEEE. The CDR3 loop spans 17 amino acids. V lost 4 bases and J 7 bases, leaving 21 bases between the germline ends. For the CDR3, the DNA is TGTGCCAGCAGCCGACTAGAACGCCCACTCGGGAATTCACCCCTCCACTTT. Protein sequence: CASSRLERPLGNSPLHF.

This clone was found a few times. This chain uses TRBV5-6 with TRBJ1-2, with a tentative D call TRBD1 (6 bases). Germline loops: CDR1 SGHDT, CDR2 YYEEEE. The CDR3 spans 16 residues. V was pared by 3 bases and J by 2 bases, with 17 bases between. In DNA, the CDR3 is TGTGCCAGCAGCTCCGGACCGGGACACCAAAACTATGGCTACACCTTC. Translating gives CASSSGPGHQNYGYTF.

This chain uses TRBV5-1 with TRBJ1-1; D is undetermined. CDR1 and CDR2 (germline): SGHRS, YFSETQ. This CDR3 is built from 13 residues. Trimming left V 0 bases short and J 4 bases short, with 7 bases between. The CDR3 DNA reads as TGCGCCAGCAGCTTGGCCCCCGGCACTGAAGCTTTCTTT. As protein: CASSLAPGTEAFF.

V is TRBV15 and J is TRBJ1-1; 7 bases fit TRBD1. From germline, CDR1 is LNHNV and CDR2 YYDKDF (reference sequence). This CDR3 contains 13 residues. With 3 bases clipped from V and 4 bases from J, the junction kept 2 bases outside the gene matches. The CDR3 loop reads CATSSAGGTEAFF. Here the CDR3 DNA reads TGTGCCACCAGCAGCGCAGGGGGCACTGAAGCTTTCTTT.

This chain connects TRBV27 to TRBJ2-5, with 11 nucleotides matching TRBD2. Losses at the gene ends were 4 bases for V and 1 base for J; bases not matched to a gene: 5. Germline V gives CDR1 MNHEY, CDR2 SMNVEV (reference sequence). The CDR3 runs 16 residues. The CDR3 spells CASSSLAGGSQETQYF. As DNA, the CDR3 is TGTGCCAGCAGTTCTCTAGCGGGGGGCTCCCAAGAGACCCAGTACTTC.

CDR3 region: CASSFNRDGYGYTF. The CDR3 nucleotides are TGTGCCAGCAGTTTCAACAGGGACGGCTATGGCTACACCTTC. The V call is TRBV7-3, the J call TRBJ1-2; weak D call: TRBD1 (6 bases). Germline V lookup: CDR1 SGHTA, CDR2 FQGTGA. The CDR3 runs 14 residues. V lost 6 bases and J lost 4, with 15 bases in between. The full variable domain, its missing parts supplied by reference TRBV7-3 and TRBJ1-2, is GAGVSQTPSNKVTEKGKYVELRCDPISGHTALYWYRQSLGQGPEFLIYFQGTGAADDSGLPNDRFFAVRPEGSVSTLKIQRTERGDSAVYLCASSFNRDGYGYTFGSGTRLTVV.

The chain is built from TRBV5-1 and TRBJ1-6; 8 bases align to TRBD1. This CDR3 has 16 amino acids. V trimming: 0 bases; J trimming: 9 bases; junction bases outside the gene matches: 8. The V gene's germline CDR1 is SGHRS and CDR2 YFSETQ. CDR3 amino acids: CASSLDIGQGTSPLHF. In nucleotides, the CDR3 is TGCGCCAGCAGCTTGGATATAGGACAGGGAACTTCACCCCTCCACTTT. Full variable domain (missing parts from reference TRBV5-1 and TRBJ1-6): KAGVTQTPRYLIKTRGQQVTLSCSPISGHRSVSWYQQTPGQGLQFLFEYFSETQRNKGNFPGRFSGRQFSNSRSEMNVSTLELGDSALYLCASSLDIGQGTSPLHFGNGTRLTVT.